Here is one T cell receptor beta chain with its context. Germline trimming cut 3 bases from V and 14 bases from J; bases unmatched to any gene: 4. The CDR3 extends over 12 amino acids. These data come from a study of blood T cell repertoires in COVID-19. Study in general: The analysed material was cDNA or gDNA that came from T cells, B-cell-depleted T cells, or PBMCs.

Repertoires were generated with immunoSEQ multiplex PCR, while TCRdb's copy carries only in-frame clones and drops some. The sample carries about 230,000 clones, about 91% recorded once. Input material: PBMCs or T cells enriched from blood (not recorded which). This chain links TRBV12-3 or TRBV12-4 with TRBJ1-6; 7 positions match TRBD1. This clonotype was sampled from a woman aged 40 to 49 with acute COVID-19. The CDR3 region has the DNA TGTGCCAGCAGTTTGACAGGGTGGACCCTCCACTTT. Translating it yields CASSLTGWTLHF.